The sequence of this TCR beta chain was determined in a study of shared clonotypes between healthy human individuals. Study-wide findings and caveats: Estimated richness was generally greater in naive than memory subsets. Since donors were few, the genetic and exposure-history diversity represented was limited.

This clone was detected only a few times. Its antigen is not identified. The same CDR3 is also encoded by other DNA sequences in this sample. The deep-level immunoSEQ assay was used. For sorted subsets, 150 to 200 ng DNA per replicate equaled roughly 30,000 T cell genomes. The protocol was immunoSEQ multiplex PCR, while the TCRdb copy is restricted to in-frame clones and leaves out a portion. The sample shows more than 2 million clones, 95% of them seen only once. Sequencing used naive CD4+ T cells sorted from blood. The subset here: CD45RA+ positively selected. The origin of this receptor is a man aged 18 to 30 in good health.

The CDR3 bases are TGTGCCAGCAGCTTAGCGGGGGCAGACACTGAAGCTTTCTTT. Protein: CASSLAGADTEAFF. The chain is built from TRBV7-9 and TRBJ1-1; perhaps TRBD1 as D (6 bases). The length of the CDR3 is 14 residues. The ends were cut back, 0 bases at V and 3 bases at J, with 8 bases in the middle. CDR1 is SEHNR, CDR2 FQNEAQ, per germline (reference sequence).